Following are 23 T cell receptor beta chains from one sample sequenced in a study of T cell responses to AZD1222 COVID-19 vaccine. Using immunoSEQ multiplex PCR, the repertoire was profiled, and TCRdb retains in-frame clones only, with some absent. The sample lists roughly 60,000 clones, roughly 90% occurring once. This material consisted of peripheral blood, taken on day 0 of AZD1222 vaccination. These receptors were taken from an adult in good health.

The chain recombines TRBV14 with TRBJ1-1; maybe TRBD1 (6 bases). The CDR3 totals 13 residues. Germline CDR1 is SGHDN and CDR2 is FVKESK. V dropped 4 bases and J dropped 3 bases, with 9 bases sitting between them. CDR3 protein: CASSLNRDTEAFF. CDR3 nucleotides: TGTGCCAGCAGCCTCAACAGGGACACTGAAGCTTTCTTT.

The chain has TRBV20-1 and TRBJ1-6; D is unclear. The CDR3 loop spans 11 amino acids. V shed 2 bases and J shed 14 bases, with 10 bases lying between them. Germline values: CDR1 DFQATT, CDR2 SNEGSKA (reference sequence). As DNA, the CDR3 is TGCAGTGCTAGAAGAGACACTTCCCTCCACTTT. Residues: CSARRDTSLHF.

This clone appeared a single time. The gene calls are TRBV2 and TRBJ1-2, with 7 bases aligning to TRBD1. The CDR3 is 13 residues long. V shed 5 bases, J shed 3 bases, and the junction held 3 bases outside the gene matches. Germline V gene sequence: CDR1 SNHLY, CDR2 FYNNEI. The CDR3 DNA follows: TGTGCCAGCAGTTCAGGGGGTTACTATGGCTACACCTTC. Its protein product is CASSSGGYYGYTF.

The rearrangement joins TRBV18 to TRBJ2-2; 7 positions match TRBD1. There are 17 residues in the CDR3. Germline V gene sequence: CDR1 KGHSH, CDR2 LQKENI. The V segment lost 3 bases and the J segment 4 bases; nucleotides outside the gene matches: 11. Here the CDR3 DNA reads TGTGCCAGCTCACCTTACAACAGGGGCGCGAGCACCGGGGAGCTGTTTTTT. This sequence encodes CASSPYNRGASTGELFF.

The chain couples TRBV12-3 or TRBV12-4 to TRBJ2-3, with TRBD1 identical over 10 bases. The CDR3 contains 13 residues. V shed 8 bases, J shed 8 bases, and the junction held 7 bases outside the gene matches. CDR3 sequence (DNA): TGTGCCAGCTGGACAGGGGGGGAAGGTACGCAGTATTTT. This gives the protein CASWTGGEGTQYF.

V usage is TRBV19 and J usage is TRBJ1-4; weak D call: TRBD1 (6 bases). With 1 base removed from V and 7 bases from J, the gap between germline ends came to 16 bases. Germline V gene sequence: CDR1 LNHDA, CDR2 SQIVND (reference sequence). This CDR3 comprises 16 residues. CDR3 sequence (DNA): TGTGCCAGTAGTATAGGGGGGACAAGCTCTTTTGAAAAACTGTTTTTT. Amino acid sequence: CASSIGGTSSFEKLFF.

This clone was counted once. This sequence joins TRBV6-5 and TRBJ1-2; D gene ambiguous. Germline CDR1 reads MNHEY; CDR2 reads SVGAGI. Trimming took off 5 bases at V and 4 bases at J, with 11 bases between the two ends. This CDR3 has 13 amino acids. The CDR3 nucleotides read TGTGCCAGCAGTCTTGCGGGGAGCTATGGCTACACCTTC. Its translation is CASSLAGSYGYTF.

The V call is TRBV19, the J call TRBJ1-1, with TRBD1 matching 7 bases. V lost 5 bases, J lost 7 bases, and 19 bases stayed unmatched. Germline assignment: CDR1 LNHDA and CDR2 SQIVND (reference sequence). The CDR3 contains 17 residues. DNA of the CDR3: TGTGCCAGTAGTGTAAGGACTGGGGGGACAGCCCCGCATGAAGCTTTCTTT. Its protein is CASSVRTGGTAPHEAFF.

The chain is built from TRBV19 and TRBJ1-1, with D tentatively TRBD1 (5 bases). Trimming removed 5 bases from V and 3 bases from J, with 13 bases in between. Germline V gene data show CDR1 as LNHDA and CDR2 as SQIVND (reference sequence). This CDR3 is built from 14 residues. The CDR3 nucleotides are TGTGCCAGTAGTCCCACCGGGACCTACACTGAAGCTTTCTTT. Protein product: CASSPTGTYTEAFF.

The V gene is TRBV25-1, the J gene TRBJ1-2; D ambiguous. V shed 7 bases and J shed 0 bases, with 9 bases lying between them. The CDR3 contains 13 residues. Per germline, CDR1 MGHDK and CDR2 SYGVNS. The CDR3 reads CASTEHSNYGYTF. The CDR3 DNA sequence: TGTGCCAGCACCGAGCACTCTAACTATGGCTACACCTTC.

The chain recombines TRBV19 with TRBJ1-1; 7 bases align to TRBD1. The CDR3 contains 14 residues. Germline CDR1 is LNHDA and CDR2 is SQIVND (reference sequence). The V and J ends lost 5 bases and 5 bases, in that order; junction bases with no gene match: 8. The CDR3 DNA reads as TGTGCCAGTAGTCGCAGACAGGGTTCAACTGAAGCTTTCTTT. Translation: CASSRRQGSTEAFF. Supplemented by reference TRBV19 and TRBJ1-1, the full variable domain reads DGGITQSPKYLFRKEGQNVTLSCEQNLNHDAMYWYRQDPGQGLRLIYYSQIVNDFQKGDIAEGYSVSREKKESFPLTVTSAQKNPTAFYLCASSRRQGSTEAFFGQGTRLTVV.

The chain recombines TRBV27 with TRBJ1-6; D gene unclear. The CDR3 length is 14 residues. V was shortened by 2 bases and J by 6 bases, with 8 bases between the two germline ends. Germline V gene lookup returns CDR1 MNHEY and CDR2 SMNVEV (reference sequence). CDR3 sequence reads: CASSLRQANSPLHF. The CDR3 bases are TGTGCCAGCAGTTTAAGGCAGGCTAATTCACCCCTCCACTTT.

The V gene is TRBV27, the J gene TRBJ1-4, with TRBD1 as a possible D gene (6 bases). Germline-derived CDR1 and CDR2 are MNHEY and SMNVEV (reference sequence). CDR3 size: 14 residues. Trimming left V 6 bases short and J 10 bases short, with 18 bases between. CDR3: CASRLTGGEGKLFF. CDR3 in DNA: TGTGCCAGCAGGTTGACAGGTGGGGAGGGAAAACTGTTTTTT.

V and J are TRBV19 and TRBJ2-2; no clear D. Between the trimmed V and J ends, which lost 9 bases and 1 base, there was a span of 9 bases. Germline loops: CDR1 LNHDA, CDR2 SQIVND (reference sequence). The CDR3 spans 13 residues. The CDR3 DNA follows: TGTGCCAGCGCCGACTGGAACACCGGGGAGCTGTTTTTT. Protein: CASADWNTGELFF.

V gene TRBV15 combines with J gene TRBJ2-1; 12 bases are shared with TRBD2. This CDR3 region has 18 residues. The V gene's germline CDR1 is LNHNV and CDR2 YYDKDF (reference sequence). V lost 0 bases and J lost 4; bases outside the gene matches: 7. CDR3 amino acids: CATSRDRLLAGGYNEQFF. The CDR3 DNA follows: TGTGCCACCAGCAGAGATCGGCTACTAGCGGGGGGTTACAATGAGCAGTTCTTC.

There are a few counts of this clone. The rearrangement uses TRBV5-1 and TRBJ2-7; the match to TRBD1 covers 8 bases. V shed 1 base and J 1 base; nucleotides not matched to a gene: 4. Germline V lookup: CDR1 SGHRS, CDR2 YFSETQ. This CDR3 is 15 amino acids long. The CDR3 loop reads CASSLLGQVSYEQYF. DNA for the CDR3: TGCGCCAGCAGCTTGCTGGGACAGGTGTCCTACGAGCAGTACTTC.

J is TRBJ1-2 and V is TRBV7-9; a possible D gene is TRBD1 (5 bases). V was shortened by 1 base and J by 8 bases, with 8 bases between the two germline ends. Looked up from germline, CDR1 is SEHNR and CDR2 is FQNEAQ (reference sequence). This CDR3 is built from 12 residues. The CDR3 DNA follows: TGTGCCAGCAGCTTAGAGACAGTGGGCTACACCTTC. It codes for CASSLETVGYTF.

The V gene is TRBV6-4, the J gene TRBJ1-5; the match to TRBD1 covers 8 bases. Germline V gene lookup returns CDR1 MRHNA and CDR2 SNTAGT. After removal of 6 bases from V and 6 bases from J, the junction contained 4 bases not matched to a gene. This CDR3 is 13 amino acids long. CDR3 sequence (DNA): TGTGCCAGCAGCCTACAGGGGGGTCAGCCCCAGCATTTT. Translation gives CASSLQGGQPQHF.

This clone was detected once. The CDR3 bases are TGTGCCAGCAGCCCCGGACTAGCGGGGAGGTGGGCGGAGACCCAGTACTTC. Its protein is CASSPGLAGRWAETQYF. This chain connects TRBV5-6 to TRBJ2-5; 12 bases are a match to TRBD2. The CDR3 runs 17 residues. Germline V gene data show CDR1 as SGHDT and CDR2 as YYEEEE. The junction had 12 bases not matched to a gene; V was cut back by 4 bases and J by 5 bases.

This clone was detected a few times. The CDR3 DNA follows: TGTGCCAGCAGCTTGGACAGACAGGGCCAGCCCCAGCATTTT. Its protein product is CASSLDRQGQPQHF. The chain recombines TRBV11-2 with TRBJ1-5; 7 positions agree with TRBD1. The germline V gene has CDR1 SGHAT and CDR2 FQNNGV. Trimming took 3 bases from V and 7 from J; bases not matched to a gene: 6. The CDR3 is 14 amino acids.

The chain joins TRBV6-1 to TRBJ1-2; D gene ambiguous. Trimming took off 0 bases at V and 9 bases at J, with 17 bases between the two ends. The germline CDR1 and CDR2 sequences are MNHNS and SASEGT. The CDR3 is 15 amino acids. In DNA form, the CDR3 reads TGTGCCAGCAGTGAAGCGAACAGACCTAGCGGGAGCTACACCTTC. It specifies CASSEANRPSGSYTF.

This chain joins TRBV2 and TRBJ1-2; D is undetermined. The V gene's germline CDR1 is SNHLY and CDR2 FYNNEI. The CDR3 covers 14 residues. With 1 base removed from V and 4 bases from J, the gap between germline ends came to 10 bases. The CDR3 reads CASSEGMGSYGYTF. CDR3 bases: TGTGCCAGCAGTGAAGGGATGGGGAGCTATGGCTACACCTTC. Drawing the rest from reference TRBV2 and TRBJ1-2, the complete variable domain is EPEVTQTPSHQVTQMGQEVILRCVPISNHLYFYWYRQILGQKVEFLVSFYNNEISEKSEIFDDQFSVERPDGSNFTLKIRSTKLEDSAMYFCASSEGMGSYGYTFGSGTRLTVV.

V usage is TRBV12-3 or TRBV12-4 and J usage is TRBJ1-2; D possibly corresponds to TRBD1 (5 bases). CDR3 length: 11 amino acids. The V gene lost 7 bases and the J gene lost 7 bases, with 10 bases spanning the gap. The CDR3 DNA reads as TGTGCCAGCACCGAGGGGAGTGGCTACACCTTC. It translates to CASTEGSGYTF.